These 29 T cell receptor beta chains originate from one sample sequenced in a study of molecular identifiers for immune sequencing clone quantification. MiXCR was run by TCRdb on the PCR reads, yielding one entry per CDR3 protein. This table has some 320,000 distinct CDR3 sequences, roughly a quarter appearing once. Specimen: naive CD8+ T cells from blood, with Jurkat cell RNA spiked in. Subset specified: FACS-sorted CD8+CD4-CCR7+CD45RA+ naive T cells. The source of these receptors is a human donor in good health. Some libraries in this study had Jurkat cell RNA spiked in.

Details on this clonotype: A much larger clone differs from this one at a single base, so this may be a read error. V and J are TRBV7-9 and TRBJ2-4; D call uncertain. V lost 2 bases, J lost 11 bases, and 16 bases lay in between. CDR3 size: 14 residues. Germline CDR1 reads SEHNR; CDR2 reads FQNEAQ (reference sequence). The CDR3 DNA reads as TGTGCCAGCAGCTTACTACATACAAAGAACGTTCAGTACTTC. It yields the protein CASSLLHTKNVQYF.

This clonotype has a count of ten or more. The chain links TRBV4-1 to TRBJ2-3; tentatively, D is TRBD2 (5 bases). The germline gives CDR1 MGHRA, CDR2 YSYEKL. V dropped 0 bases and J dropped 5 bases, with 12 bases sitting between them. This CDR3 has 15 amino acids. The CDR3 nucleotides are TGCGCCAGCAGCCAAGAGCGGGTCGGACTAGATACGCAGTATTTT. Its protein is CASSQERVGLDTQYF.

This clonotype was recorded a few times. The chain uses TRBV29-1 and TRBJ2-1; 8 nucleotides match TRBD2. Germline V CDR1 and CDR2: SQVTM, ANQGSEA. CDR3 length: 17 amino acids. With V trimmed by 3 bases and J by 0 bases, 10 bases remained unmatched. CDR3 loop: CSVEDPTSGDSYNEQFF. Written as DNA, the CDR3 is TGCAGCGTTGAGGACCCCACTAGCGGCGACTCCTACAATGAGCAGTTCTTC.

This clonotype was counted at least ten times. The J gene is TRBJ2-2, the V gene TRBV7-9; 7 bases are shared with TRBD2. Germline V gene lookup returns CDR1 SEHNR and CDR2 FQNEAQ (reference sequence). The V segment lost 6 bases and the J segment 2 bases; nucleotides outside the gene matches: 15. The CDR3 totals 18 residues. The CDR3 sequence: CASSLGLAVRGNTGELFF. Here the CDR3 DNA reads TGTGCCAGCAGTCTAGGGCTAGCGGTCCGAGGCAACACCGGGGAGCTGTTTTTT. Variable domain in full (rest from reference TRBV7-9 and TRBJ2-2): DTGVSQNPRHKITKRGQNVTFRCDPISEHNRLYWYRQTLGQGPEFLTYFQNEAQLEKSRLLSDRFSAERPKGSFSTLEIQRTEQGDSAMYLCASSLGLAVRGNTGELFFGEGSRLTVL.

This clonotype was recorded a few times. The J gene is TRBJ2-3, the V gene TRBV7-9; 9 bases fit TRBD2. Germline values: CDR1 SEHNR, CDR2 FQNEAQ (reference sequence). V shed 4 bases, J shed 0 bases, and the junction held 11 bases outside the gene matches. This CDR3 region has 18 residues. The CDR3 here is CASSSDPLAGASTDTQYF. The CDR3 DNA sequence: TGTGCCAGCAGCTCAGACCCCTTAGCGGGGGCTAGCACAGATACGCAGTATTTT.

The gene calls are TRBV3-1 and TRBJ2-2; 8 bases are a match to TRBD2. CDR1 is LGHDT, CDR2 YNNKEL, per germline (reference sequence). V dropped 5 bases and J dropped 6; count of bases not matched to a gene: 11. The CDR3 runs to 16 residues. CDR3 DNA: TGTGCCAGCAGCGCAAGCGGGGGCTCTCTACCCGGGGAGCTGTTTTTT. Its translation is CASSASGGSLPGELFF.

In regard to this clonotype: Given a much more abundant clone one base away, this may be a read error. This sequence joins TRBV6-5 and TRBJ2-3; D not resolved. Deletions cut 10 bases from V and 4 bases from J, with 18 bases between. This CDR3 has 14 amino acids. CDR1 MNHEY and CDR2 SVGAGI come from the germline V gene. CDR3 amino acids: CATSPTPPSDTQYF. DNA of the CDR3: TGTGCCACTTCGCCGACCCCACCCTCAGATACGCAGTATTTT.

The chain uses TRBV3-1 and TRBJ1-2; TRBD1 is a possible D gene (5 bases). Trimming cost V 0 bases and J 4 bases, with 12 bases left between them. CDR1 and CDR2 (germline): LGHDT, YNNKEL (reference sequence). This CDR3 spans 15 amino acids. CDR3 coding DNA: TGTGCCAGCAGCCAAGAAGGAGACAGCCTCTATGGCTACACCTTC. Protein product: CASSQEGDSLYGYTF.

J is TRBJ1-1 and V is TRBV6-1, with D possibly TRBD1 on 5 matching bases. Looked up from germline, CDR1 is MNHNS and CDR2 is SASEGT. V dropped 11 bases and J dropped 1 base, with 11 bases sitting between them. This CDR3 contains 12 residues. The CDR3 loop reads CASFRANTEAFF. CDR3 in DNA: TGTGCCTCCTTCAGGGCGAACACTGAAGCTTTCTTT.

Ten or more counts support this clonotype. The chain carries TRBV12-3 or TRBV12-4 and TRBJ1-2, with 7 bases matching TRBD1. The CDR3 is made up of 14 amino acids. V dropped 3 bases and J dropped 5; count of bases not matched to a gene: 6. The CDR3 region is CASSLGTVNYGYTF. The CDR3 bases are TGTGCCAGCAGTTTGGGGACAGTGAATTATGGCTACACCTTC.

This clonotype has only a few counts. V is TRBV19 and J is TRBJ1-1; 9 bases line up with TRBD1. Germline assignment: CDR1 LNHDA and CDR2 SQIVND (reference sequence). The V segment lost 7 bases and the J segment 6 bases; nucleotides outside the gene matches: 12. There are 15 residues in the CDR3. CDR3 protein: CASIPLGQGLSEAFF. Here the CDR3 DNA reads TGTGCCAGTATTCCCCTCGGACAGGGGCTCTCTGAAGCTTTCTTT.

As for this clonotype: A much larger clone differs by one base, so this may be a read error. The V and J genes are TRBV19 and TRBJ2-3, with D perhaps matching TRBD1 or TRBD2 (6 bases each). This CDR3 spans 14 amino acids. Per germline, CDR1 LNHDA and CDR2 SQIVND (reference sequence). The CDR3 nucleotides are TGTGTCAGTAGCCCGGACGGGGGCGCAGATACGCAGTATTTT. Its translation is CVSSPDGGADTQYF.

This clonotype was detected only a few times. The CDR3: CASSEWLGQTYGYTF. CDR3 in DNA: TGTGCCAGCAGTGAATGGTTGGGACAGACCTATGGCTACACCTTC. J is TRBJ1-2 and V is TRBV6-1, with TRBD1 matching over 7 bases. The CDR3 has 15 residues. Germline V lookup: CDR1 MNHNS, CDR2 SASEGT. V shed 2 bases, J shed 4 bases, and the junction held 7 bases outside the gene matches.

This clonotype was recorded a few times. CDR3: CASNLDTGSAEQYF. CDR3 bases: TGTGCCAGCAACCTCGACACGGGTTCCGCCGAGCAGTACTTC. The chain recombines TRBV2 with TRBJ2-7, with D unclear. Germline V gene lookup returns CDR1 SNHLY and CDR2 FYNNEI. The CDR3 has 14 residues. The ends were cut back, 7 bases at V and 6 bases at J, with 19 bases in the middle.

This clonotype was counted only a few times. The genes are TRBV27 and TRBJ1-1; 7 bases map to TRBD1. This CDR3 comprises 18 residues. Trimming cost V 6 bases and J 1 base; bases outside gene matches: 17. CDR1 and CDR2 (germline): MNHEY, SMNVEV (reference sequence). The CDR3 loop reads CASSSLWGVEGANTEAFF. CDR3 DNA sequence: TGTGCCAGCAGCTCGCTGTGGGGGGTTGAGGGGGCGAACACTGAAGCTTTCTTT.

The chain is built from TRBV11-3 and TRBJ2-7; D not certain. V was cut by 5 bases and J by 2 bases, with 16 bases left in between. Per germline, CDR1 SGHNT and CDR2 YENEEA. The CDR3 is 15 amino acids. The CDR3 reads CASSIGVESPYEQYF. As DNA, the CDR3 is TGTGCCAGCAGCATTGGGGTGGAATCCCCCTACGAGCAGTACTTC.

The V call is TRBV28, the J call TRBJ1-2, with D uncertain. Per the germline V gene, CDR1 is MDHEN and CDR2 is SYDVKM. V lost 5 bases, J lost 2 bases, and 15 bases lay in between. The CDR3 consists of 15 residues. CDR3 DNA: TGTGCCAGCAGTCCCGGACCGGGCGCAAACTATGGCTACACCTTC. Translating it yields CASSPGPGANYGYTF.

About this clonotype: A clone one base away is much larger, so this may be a read error. V gene TRBV6-2 or TRBV6-3 combines with J gene TRBJ1-1; D is undetermined. CDR3 length: 13 amino acids. Germline CDR1 MNHEY, CDR2 SVGEGT. The CDR3 DNA sequence: TGTGCCAGCAGTTATCACCAGAACACTGATGCTTTCTTT. Amino acids: CASSYHQNTDAFF.

This clonotype occurred many times. This sequence joins TRBV24-1 and TRBJ2-1; tentative D call: TRBD2 (6 bases). V was cut by 5 bases and J by 8 bases, with 12 bases left in between. The germline V gene has CDR1 KGHDR and CDR2 SFDVKD. The CDR3 consists of 13 residues. CDR3 sequence: CATSGGGEDEQFF. CDR3 nucleotides: TGTGCCACCAGTGGTGGAGGGGAGGATGAGCAGTTCTTC.

The table lists this clonotype with a few counts. The genes are TRBV16 and TRBJ1-5; D gene ambiguous. V was trimmed by 1 base and J by 5 bases, leaving 6 bases between them. This CDR3 comprises 13 residues. CDR1 is KGHSY and CDR2 is FQNENV in the germline V gene. CDR3 region: CASSQYQDQPQHF. The CDR3, as DNA: TGTGCCAGCAGCCAATACCAGGATCAGCCCCAGCATTTT.

Worth noting for this clonotype: A read error is possible here, since a much larger clone lies one base away. The chain employs TRBV25-1 and TRBJ2-7; D is perhaps TRBD1 (6 bases). This CDR3 is 13 amino acids long. The germline CDR1 and CDR2 sequences are MGHDK and SYGVNS. The CDR3 protein is CASSVTTGDRSIF. CDR3 DNA sequence: TGTGCCAGCAGTGTAACCACCGGTGACAGGTCTATCTTC.

This clonotype was picked up a small number of times. The chain employs TRBV4-3 and TRBJ1-5, with D unclear. CDR1 and CDR2 from the germline V gene are LGHNA and YSLEER. Deletions cut 0 bases from V and 0 bases from J, with 6 bases between. The CDR3 extends over 15 amino acids. Here the CDR3 reads CASSQDSRSNQPQHF. DNA of the CDR3: TGCGCCAGCAGCCAAGATTCGCGTAGCAATCAGCCCCAGCATTTT.

The rearrangement links TRBV19 to TRBJ2-1; TRBD1 is a possible D gene (6 bases). The germline gives CDR1 LNHDA, CDR2 SQIVND (reference sequence). The V end lost 1 base, the J end lost 6 bases, and 13 bases lay between the germline ends. The CDR3 is 15 residues long. CDR3 nucleotides: TGTGCCAGTAGTATAGCCGCCGGGACACCCAATGAGCAGTTCTTC. Translating it yields CASSIAAGTPNEQFF.

Comment on this clonotype: A clone one base away is much larger, so this may be a read error. The V call is TRBV6-2 or TRBV6-3, the J call TRBJ1-1, with TRBD1 as a possible D gene (6 bases). Germline V gene data show CDR1 as MNHEY and CDR2 as SVGEGT. V lost 5 bases and J lost 4, with 17 bases in between. This CDR3 spans 15 amino acids. DNA for the CDR3: TGTGCCAGCAGTCCACCCAGCGGACAGATCACTGAAGCTTTCTTT. The encoded protein is CASSPPSGQITEAFF.

Only a few counts were recorded for this clonotype. The chain employs TRBV7-9 and TRBJ2-1; 10 nucleotides match TRBD2. The J segment lost 0 bases and the V segment lost 2 bases, leaving 10 bases of the junction unmatched. The CDR3 loop spans 19 amino acids. The germline CDR1 and CDR2 sequences are SEHNR and FQNEAQ (reference sequence). Here the CDR3 reads CASSLPAGGSHSSYNEQFF. CDR3 nucleotide sequence: TGTGCCAGCAGCTTACCAGCGGGAGGGTCCCACAGCTCCTACAATGAGCAGTTCTTC.

In this sample, this clonotype turned up a few times. V and J are TRBV4-1 and TRBJ2-7; D gene unclear. Looked up from germline, CDR1 is MGHRA and CDR2 is YSYEKL. The ends were cut back, 6 bases at V and 0 bases at J, with 12 bases in the middle. The CDR3 runs 14 residues. The CDR3 nucleotides are TGCGCCAGCAGACCCGACCCTAGCTCCTACGAGCAGTACTTC. Translating gives CASRPDPSSYEQYF.

As concerns this clonotype: An end of the junction does not agree with germline; a read error may underlie this. The chain combines TRBV11-3 with TRBJ2-3; D tentatively fits TRBD1 or TRBD2 (5 bases each). CDR3 length: 15 residues. Per the germline V gene, CDR1 is SGHNT and CDR2 is YENEEA. Here the CDR3 reads CVSSFRGRIADTQYF. For the CDR3, the DNA is TGTGTCAGCAGCTTCCGGGGACGCATCGCAGATACGCAGTATTTT.

Concerning this clonotype itself: A read error may explain this, as a much larger clone is one base away. The V gene is TRBV9, the J gene TRBJ2-3; 8 bases are shared with TRBD2. The CDR3 covers 16 residues. Germline CDR1 SGDLS, CDR2 YYNGEE. CDR3 in amino acids: CASSVGATSGLDTHYF. DNA for the CDR3: TGTGCCAGCAGCGTAGGAGCAACTAGCGGTCTGGATACGCACTATTTT.

This clonotype appeared a few times. The CDR3 DNA follows: TGTGCCATCAGTGAGTCAGGCGTGAACACTGAAGCTTTCTTT. Its translation is CAISESGVNTEAFF. The genes are TRBV10-3 and TRBJ1-1; no firm D call. Trimming shortened V by 0 bases and J by 0 bases, and 5 bases separated the two germline ends. This CDR3 spans 14 amino acids. Germline V lookup: CDR1 ENHRY, CDR2 SYGVKD.